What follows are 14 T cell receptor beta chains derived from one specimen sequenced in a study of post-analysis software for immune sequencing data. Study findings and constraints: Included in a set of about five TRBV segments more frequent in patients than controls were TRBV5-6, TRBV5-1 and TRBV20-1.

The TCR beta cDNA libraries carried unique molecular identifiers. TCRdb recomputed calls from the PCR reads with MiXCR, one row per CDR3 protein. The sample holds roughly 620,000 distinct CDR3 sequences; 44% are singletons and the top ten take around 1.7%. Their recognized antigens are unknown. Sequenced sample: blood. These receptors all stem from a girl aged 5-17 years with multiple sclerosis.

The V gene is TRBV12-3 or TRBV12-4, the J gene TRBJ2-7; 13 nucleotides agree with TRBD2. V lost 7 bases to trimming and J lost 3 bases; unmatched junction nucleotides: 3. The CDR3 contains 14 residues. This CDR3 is CASTGTSGNYEQYF. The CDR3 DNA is TGTGCCAGCACCGGGACTAGCGGGAACTACGAGCAGTACTTC.

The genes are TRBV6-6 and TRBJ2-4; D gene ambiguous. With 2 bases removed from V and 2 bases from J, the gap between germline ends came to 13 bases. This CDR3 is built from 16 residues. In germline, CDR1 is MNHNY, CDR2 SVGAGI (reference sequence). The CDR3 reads CASSYVLGRPKNIQYF. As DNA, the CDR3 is TGTGCCAGCAGTTACGTACTGGGTCGTCCCAAAAACATTCAGTACTTC.

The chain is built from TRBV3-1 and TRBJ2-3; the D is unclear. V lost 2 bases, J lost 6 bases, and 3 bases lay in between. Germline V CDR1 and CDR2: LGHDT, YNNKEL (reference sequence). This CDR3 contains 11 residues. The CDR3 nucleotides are TGTGCCAGCAGCCAATGGGATACGCAGTATTTT. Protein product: CASSQWDTQYF.

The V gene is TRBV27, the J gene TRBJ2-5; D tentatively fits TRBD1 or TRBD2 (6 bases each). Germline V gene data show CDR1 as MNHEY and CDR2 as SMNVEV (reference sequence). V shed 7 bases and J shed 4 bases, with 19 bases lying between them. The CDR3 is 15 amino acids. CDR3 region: CASTSGFGGSETQYF. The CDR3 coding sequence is TGTGCCAGCACCTCCGGGTTCGGGGGCTCAGAGACCCAGTACTTC.

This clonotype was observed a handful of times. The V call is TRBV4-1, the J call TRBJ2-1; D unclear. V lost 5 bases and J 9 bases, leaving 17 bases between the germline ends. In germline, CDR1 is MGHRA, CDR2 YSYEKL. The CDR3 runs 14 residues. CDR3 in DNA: TGCGCCAGCAGCACGACCGGGCAACACGGTGAGCAGTTCTTC. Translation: CASSTTGQHGEQFF.

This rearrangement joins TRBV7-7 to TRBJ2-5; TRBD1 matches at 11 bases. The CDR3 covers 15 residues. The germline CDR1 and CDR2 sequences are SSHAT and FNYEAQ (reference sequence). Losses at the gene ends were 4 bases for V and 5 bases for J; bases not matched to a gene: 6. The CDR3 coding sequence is TGTGCCAGCAGCTCCCGGACAGGGGGCTGGGAGACCCAGTACTTC. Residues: CASSSRTGGWETQYF.

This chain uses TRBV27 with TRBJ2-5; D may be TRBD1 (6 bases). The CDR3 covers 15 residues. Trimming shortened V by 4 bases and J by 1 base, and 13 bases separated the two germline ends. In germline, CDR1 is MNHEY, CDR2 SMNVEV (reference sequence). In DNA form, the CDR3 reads TGTGCCAGCAGTTCCCACAGGGAAGCCCAAGAGACCCAGTACTTC. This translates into CASSSHREAQETQYF.

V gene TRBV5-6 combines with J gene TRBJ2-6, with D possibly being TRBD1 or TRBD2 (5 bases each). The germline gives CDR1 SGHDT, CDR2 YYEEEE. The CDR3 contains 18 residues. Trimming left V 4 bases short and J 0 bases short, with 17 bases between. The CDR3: CASSKNHGTGSGANVLTF. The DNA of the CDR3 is TGTGCCAGCAGCAAAAACCACGGGACCGGCTCTGGGGCCAACGTCCTGACTTTC. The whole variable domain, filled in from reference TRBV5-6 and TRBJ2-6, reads DAGVTQSPTHLIKTRGQQVTLRCSPKSGHDTVSWYQQALGQGPQFIFQYYEEEERQRGNFPDRFSGHQFPNYSSELNVNALLLGDSALYLCASSKNHGTGSGANVLTFGAGSRLTVL.

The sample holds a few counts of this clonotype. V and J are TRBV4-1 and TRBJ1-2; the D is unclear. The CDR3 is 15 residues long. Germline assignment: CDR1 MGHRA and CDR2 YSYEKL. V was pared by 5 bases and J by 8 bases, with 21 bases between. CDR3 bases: TGCGCCAGCAGCATCCGGGCCACGGGGATCGAAGGCTACACCTTC. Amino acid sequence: CASSIRATGIEGYTF.

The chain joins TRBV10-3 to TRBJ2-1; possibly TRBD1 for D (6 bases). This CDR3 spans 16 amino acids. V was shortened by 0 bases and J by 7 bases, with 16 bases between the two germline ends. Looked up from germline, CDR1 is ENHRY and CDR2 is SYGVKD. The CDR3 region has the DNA TGTGCCATCAGTGAGTCCGAGGTGGGGGCCCAGAATGAGCAGTTCTTC. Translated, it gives CAISESEVGAQNEQFF.

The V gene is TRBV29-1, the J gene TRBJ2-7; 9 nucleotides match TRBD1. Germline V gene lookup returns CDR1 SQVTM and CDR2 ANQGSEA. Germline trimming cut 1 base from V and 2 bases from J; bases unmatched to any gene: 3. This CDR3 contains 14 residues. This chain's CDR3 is CSVEGDRETYEQYF. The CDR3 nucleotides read TGCAGCGTTGAAGGGGACAGGGAGACCTACGAGCAGTACTTC.

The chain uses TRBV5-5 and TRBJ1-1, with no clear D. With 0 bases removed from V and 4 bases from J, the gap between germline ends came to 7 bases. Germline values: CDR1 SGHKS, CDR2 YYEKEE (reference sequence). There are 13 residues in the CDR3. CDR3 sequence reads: CASSLGVGTEAFF. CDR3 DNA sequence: TGTGCCAGCAGCTTGGGGGTAGGCACTGAAGCTTTCTTT.

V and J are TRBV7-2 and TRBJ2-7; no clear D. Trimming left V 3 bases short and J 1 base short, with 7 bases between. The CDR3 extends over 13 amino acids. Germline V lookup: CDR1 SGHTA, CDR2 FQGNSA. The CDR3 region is CASSFVVSYEQYF. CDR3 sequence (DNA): TGTGCCAGCAGCTTTGTAGTTTCCTACGAGCAGTACTTC.

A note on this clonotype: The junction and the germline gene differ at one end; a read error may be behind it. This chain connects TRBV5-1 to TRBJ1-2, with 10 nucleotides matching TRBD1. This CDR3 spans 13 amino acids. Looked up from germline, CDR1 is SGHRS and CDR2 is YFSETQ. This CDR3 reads CASSSGQGTGYTF. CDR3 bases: TGTGCCAGCAGTTCGGGACAGGGGACTGGCTACACCTTC.